This TCR beta chain came from a study of technical replicates of blood from a handful of donors. This CDR3 spans 14 amino acids. V lost 5 bases, J lost 4 bases, and 14 bases lay in between. Germline CDR1 LNHDA, CDR2 SQIVND (reference sequence). Using immunoSEQ multiplex PCR, the repertoire was profiled, and TCRdb retains in-frame clones only, with some absent. The sample lists 45,000 to 65,000 clones, more than 90% occurring once. The chain links TRBV19 to TRBJ1-2; D might be TRBD1 (5 bases). The sample was PBMCs. This clonotype was sampled from a human donor in good health. Some clones in this sample may be carry-over from other donors' samples. CDR3 residues: CASSLAVGGYGYTF. CDR3 coding DNA: TGTGCCAGTAGTCTGGCTGTCGGGGGCTATGGCTACACCTTC.